Presented here are 27 T cell receptor beta chains from one specimen sequenced in a study of T cell responses to AZD1222 COVID-19 vaccine. The data were produced by immunoSEQ multiplex PCR, yet TCRdb's version contains in-frame clones alone and is incomplete. Here the sample spans under 150,000 clones, 75% to 95% being singletons. The sequencing here drew on peripheral blood, taken 28 days after the second AZD1222 dose. These receptors came from an adult who received the AZD1222 COVID-19 vaccine.

V gene TRBV5-1 combines with J gene TRBJ2-2; 11 bases match TRBD1. Germline lookup yields CDR1 SGHRS and CDR2 YFSETQ. The CDR3 is 17 residues long. After removal of 4 bases from V and 0 bases from J, the junction contained 5 bases not matched to a gene. In DNA form, the CDR3 reads TGCGCCAGCAGCACGGGACAGGGGGGAGCGAACACCGGGGAGCTGTTTTTT. As protein: CASSTGQGGANTGELFF.

This chain connects TRBV7-2 to TRBJ1-1, with 10 positions matching TRBD1. The CDR3 extends over 14 amino acids. Germline CDR1 is SGHTA and CDR2 is FQGNSA. V trimming: 3 bases; J trimming: 6 bases; junction bases outside the gene matches: 4. The CDR3 DNA sequence: TGTGCCAGCAGCTTGACAGGGGGCGCCCCTGAAGCTTTCTTT. This translates into CASSLTGGAPEAFF.

The chain combines TRBV2 with TRBJ2-1, with 7 bases aligning to TRBD1. The V segment lost 6 bases and the J segment 4 bases; nucleotides outside the gene matches: 6. CDR3 length equals 14 residues. Germline V gene data show CDR1 as SNHLY and CDR2 as FYNNEI. CDR3 DNA: TGTGCCAGCAGCGGACAGGAGAAATACAATGAGCAGTTCTTC. Its translation: CASSGQEKYNEQFF.

The V gene is TRBV9, the J gene TRBJ1-1, with 8 bases fitting TRBD1. The trim removed 4 bases at V and 3 bases at J, leaving 5 bases unmatched. This CDR3 has 14 amino acids. Germline CDR1 SGDLS, CDR2 YYNGEE. The CDR3 loop reads CASSTGQGDTEAFF. The CDR3 bases are TGTGCCAGCAGCACAGGACAGGGTGACACTGAAGCTTTCTTT.

V and J are TRBV27 and TRBJ1-5; the D is unclear. The V and J ends lost 3 bases and 7 bases respectively, with 13 bases between them. This CDR3 region has 14 residues. Germline lookup yields CDR1 MNHEY and CDR2 SMNVEV (reference sequence). The DNA of the CDR3 is TGTGCCAGCAGTTTTGGGTCGGGGAGGCAGCCCCAGCATTTT. This sequence encodes CASSFGSGRQPQHF.

The chain combines TRBV6-6 with TRBJ2-3; TRBD2 matches 10 bases. CDR1 and CDR2 (germline): MNHNY, SVGAGI (reference sequence). The ends lost 5 bases at V and 6 bases at J; junction bases unmatched: 8. The CDR3 sequence is 15 residues long. The CDR3 DNA is TGTGCCAGCAGTAGTGGACTAGCGGCGGGGGATACGCAGTATTTT. It translates to CASSSGLAAGDTQYF.

V gene TRBV7-6 combines with J gene TRBJ2-1, with 11 bases fitting TRBD2. V was pared by 1 base and J by 6 bases, with 2 bases of the junction left unmatched. The CDR3 totals 15 residues. CDR1 is SGHVS and CDR2 is FNYEAQ in the germline V gene. In nucleotides, the CDR3 is TGTGCCAGCAGCTTAGGACTAGCGGGACCCAATGAGCAGTTCTTC. Its protein is CASSLGLAGPNEQFF.

The CDR3 nucleotides are TGTGCCATCAGTGAGCGGGGGGGCCAAGAGACCCAGTACTTC. This encodes CAISERGGQETQYF. This chain connects TRBV10-3 to TRBJ2-5, with 8 bases identical to TRBD2. CDR3 length: 14 residues. Germline lookup yields CDR1 ENHRY and CDR2 SYGVKD. V shed 2 bases, J shed 1 base, and the junction held 0 bases outside the gene matches.

The chain is built from TRBV25-1 and TRBJ1-2; D remains unclear. Germline values: CDR1 MGHDK, CDR2 SYGVNS. CDR3 size: 11 residues. The V gene lost 7 bases and the J gene lost 2 bases, with 5 bases spanning the gap. CDR3 region: CASTGNYGYTF. CDR3 DNA sequence: TGTGCCAGCACCGGGAACTATGGCTACACCTTC.

The chain has TRBV6-1 and TRBJ2-3; no clear D. This CDR3 region has 14 residues. The germline V gene has CDR1 MNHNS and CDR2 SASEGT. The V end was cut by 3 bases, the J end by 0 bases, with 7 bases between. CDR3 coding DNA: TGTGCCAGCAGTGACCCGATCAGCACAGATACGCAGTATTTT. It specifies CASSDPISTDTQYF.

This chain links TRBV20-1 with TRBJ2-7, with 8 nucleotides matching TRBD1. This CDR3 spans 11 amino acids. Per the germline V gene, CDR1 is DFQATT and CDR2 is SNEGSKA (reference sequence). Unmatched junction bases numbered 5, after V lost 8 bases and J lost 5 bases. The CDR3 spells CSPRQGNEQYF. CDR3 nucleotides: TGCAGTCCACGACAGGGGAACGAGCAGTACTTC.

This chain's CDR3 is CASTEAGTGDREQFF. In DNA, the CDR3 is TGTGCCAGTACCGAAGCGGGGACAGGGGATCGTGAGCAGTTCTTC. This chain uses TRBV19 with TRBJ2-1; 10 nucleotides align to TRBD1. CDR3 length: 15 residues. Germline V gene sequence: CDR1 LNHDA, CDR2 SQIVND (reference sequence). Losses at the gene ends were 7 bases for V and 9 bases for J; bases not matched to a gene: 12.

The chain uses TRBV5-5 and TRBJ2-2, with D perhaps TRBD1 (5 bases). V lost 2 bases to trimming and J lost 0 bases, with 17 bases between them. The CDR3 loop spans 18 amino acids. Germline V lookup: CDR1 SGHKS, CDR2 YYEKEE (reference sequence). The CDR3 nucleotides are TGTGCCAGCAGCTTTCTCTCGTTTGGGGCAGCGAACACCGGGGAGCTGTTTTTT. Protein product: CASSFLSFGAANTGELFF.

The V and J genes are TRBV19 and TRBJ1-5; TRBD1 is a possible D gene (5 bases). Between the trimmed V and J ends, which lost 5 bases and 7 bases, there was a span of 18 bases. Germline V lookup: CDR1 LNHDA, CDR2 SQIVND (reference sequence). The CDR3 sequence is 15 residues long. The CDR3 nucleotides are TGTGCCAGTAGTGTCACGGGGGGGTTAGGGCAGCCCCAGCATTTT. Its protein is CASSVTGGLGQPQHF.

The genes are TRBV5-5 and TRBJ1-2, with D perhaps matching TRBD1 (5 bases). The CDR3 is made up of 16 amino acids. The germline V and J ends were trimmed by 4 bases and 2 bases, with 18 bases remaining between them. Germline CDR1 reads SGHKS; CDR2 reads YYEKEE (reference sequence). CDR3 loop: CASSAGAWGDNYGYTF. For the CDR3, the DNA is TGTGCCAGCAGCGCCGGGGCTTGGGGTGACAACTATGGCTACACCTTC.

The J gene is TRBJ2-1, the V gene TRBV9; no clear D gene. CDR3 length equals 15 residues. The V gene's germline CDR1 is SGDLS and CDR2 YYNGEE. Trimming pared 5 bases from V and 2 bases from J, leaving 14 bases between. The CDR3 here is CASSASVVAYNEQFF. For the CDR3, the DNA is TGTGCCAGCAGTGCGTCAGTAGTGGCCTACAATGAGCAGTTCTTC.

As regards this clone: The same CDR3 can be traced to other DNA sequences in this sample. This chain uses TRBV11-3 with TRBJ1-5; D is perhaps TRBD1 (5 bases). The CDR3 runs to 13 residues. In germline, CDR1 is SGHNT, CDR2 YENEEA. Trimming pared 0 bases from V and 7 bases from J, leaving 7 bases between. CDR3 loop: CASSLEEGQPQHF. The DNA of the CDR3 is TGTGCCAGCAGCTTAGAGGAGGGGCAGCCCCAGCATTTT. The variable domain in full, completed from reference TRBV11-3 and TRBJ1-5, reads EAGVVQSPRYKIIEKKQPVAFWCNPISGHNTLYWYLQNLGQGPELLIRYENEEAVDDSQLPKDRFSAERLKGVDSTLKIQPAELGDSAVYLCASSLEEGQPQHFGDGTRLSIL.

The chain joins TRBV2 to TRBJ2-3; no firm D call. The CDR3 sequence is 14 residues long. Germline CDR1 and CDR2: SNHLY and FYNNEI. The V end was cut by 0 bases, the J end by 4 bases, with 8 bases between. CDR3 DNA sequence: TGTGCCAGCAGTGAAGCGCTTGGGTCAGATACGCAGTATTTT. It specifies CASSEALGSDTQYF.

The CDR3 nucleotides read TGTGCCAGCAGCCGGAGCACAGATACGCAGTATTTT. Encoded protein: CASSRSTDTQYF. This chain connects TRBV7-9 to TRBJ2-3; D is undetermined. Deletions cut 5 bases from V and 0 bases from J, with 3 bases between. The length of the CDR3 is 12 residues. CDR1 is SEHNR and CDR2 is FQNEAQ in the germline V gene (reference sequence).

In this sample, this clone turned up once. The rearrangement uses TRBV10-2 and TRBJ1-1, with 7 nucleotides matching TRBD1. V trimming: 6 bases; J trimming: 1 base; junction bases outside the gene matches: 5. CDR1 is WSHSY, CDR2 SAAADI, per germline. The CDR3 has 14 amino acids. In DNA, the CDR3 is TGCGCCAGCAGAAGAGGGGGCGAGAACACTGAAGCTTTCTTT. Its translation is CASRRGGENTEAFF.

V is TRBV20-1 and J is TRBJ1-1, with D uncertain. CDR1 and CDR2 from the germline V gene are DFQATT and SNEGSKA (reference sequence). Trimming left V 3 bases short and J 5 bases short, with 13 bases between. The length of the CDR3 is 13 residues. The CDR3 bases are TGCAGTGCTAGTAAAATACGTGGTACTGAAGCTTTCTTT. This translates into CSASKIRGTEAFF.

The chain couples TRBV7-3 to TRBJ1-3; 9 bases line up with TRBD1. The germline CDR1 and CDR2 sequences are SGHTA and FQGTGA. The CDR3 covers 20 residues. With 7 bases clipped from V and 2 bases from J, the junction kept 21 bases outside the gene matches. CDR3 loop: CASKTTAQDRGPLPGNTIYF. The CDR3 DNA reads TGTGCCAGCAAAACAACTGCCCAGGACAGGGGCCCCTTGCCTGGAAACACCATATATTTT.

The genes are TRBV27 and TRBJ2-3; possible D gene TRBD2, 6 bases. CDR3 length: 15 residues. Trimming pared 4 bases from V and 2 bases from J, leaving 13 bases between. Per germline, CDR1 MNHEY and CDR2 SMNVEV (reference sequence). The CDR3 DNA sequence: TGTGCCAGCAGTTGGCGGGACCTCCACACAGATACGCAGTATTTT. Translating gives CASSWRDLHTDTQYF.

This chain connects TRBV7-2 to TRBJ1-5, with D uncertain. Trimming removed 0 bases from V and 1 base from J, with 4 bases in between. The CDR3 runs to 14 residues. Germline values: CDR1 SGHTA, CDR2 FQGNSA. The CDR3 nucleotides are TGTGCCAGCAGCTTAGCCGCAAGCAATCAGCCCCAGCATTTT. It yields the protein CASSLAASNQPQHF. Full variable domain (outside the CDR3, taken from reference TRBV7-2 and TRBJ1-5): GAGVSQSPSNKVTEKGKDVELRCDPISGHTALYWYRQSLGQGLEFLIYFQGNSAPDKSGLPSDRFSAERTGGSVSTLTIQRTQQEDSAVYLCASSLAASNQPQHFGDGTRLSIL.

The chain uses TRBV9 and TRBJ1-3; possible D gene TRBD1, 6 bases. Trimming shortened V by 4 bases and J by 0 bases, and 14 bases separated the two germline ends. Germline V gene data show CDR1 as SGDLS and CDR2 as YYNGEE. This CDR3 is built from 16 residues. CDR3 nucleotides: TGTGCCAGCAGCCTGAGGGGGGGATCCTCTGGAAACACCATATATTTT. As protein: CASSLRGGSSGNTIYF.

V gene TRBV9 combines with J gene TRBJ1-1; the match to TRBD1 covers 7 bases. The CDR3 loop spans 15 amino acids. The junction had 9 bases not matched to a gene; V was cut back by 3 bases and J by 4 bases. The V gene's germline CDR1 is SGDLS and CDR2 YYNGEE. CDR3 loop: CASSAHRGMGTEAFF. DNA for the CDR3: TGTGCCAGCAGCGCACACAGGGGTATGGGCACTGAAGCTTTCTTT.

The chain recombines TRBV11-3 with TRBJ2-2, with 9 bases lining up with TRBD1. Looked up from germline, CDR1 is SGHNT and CDR2 is YENEEA. The V segment lost 5 bases and the J segment 6 bases; nucleotides outside the gene matches: 7. This CDR3 has 15 amino acids. The CDR3 reads CASSADRGGAGELFF. The CDR3 region has the DNA TGTGCCAGCAGCGCGGACAGGGGAGGTGCCGGGGAGCTGTTTTTT.